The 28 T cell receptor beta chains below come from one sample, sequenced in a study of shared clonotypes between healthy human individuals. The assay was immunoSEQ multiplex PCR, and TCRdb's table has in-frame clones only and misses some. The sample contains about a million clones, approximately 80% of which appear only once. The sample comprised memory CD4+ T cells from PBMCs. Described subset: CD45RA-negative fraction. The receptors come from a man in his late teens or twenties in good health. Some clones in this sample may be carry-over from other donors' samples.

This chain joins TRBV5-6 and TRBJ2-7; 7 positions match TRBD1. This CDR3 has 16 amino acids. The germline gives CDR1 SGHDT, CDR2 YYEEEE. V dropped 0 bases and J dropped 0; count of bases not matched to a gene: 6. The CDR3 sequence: CASSLVPTGSSYEQYF. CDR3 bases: TGTGCCAGCAGCTTGGTCCCGACAGGGAGCTCCTACGAGCAGTACTTC. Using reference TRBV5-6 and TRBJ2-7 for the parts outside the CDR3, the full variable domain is DAGVTQSPTHLIKTRGQQVTLRCSPKSGHDTVSWYQQALGQGPQFIFQYYEEEERQRGNFPDRFSGHQFPNYSSELNVNALLLGDSALYLCASSLVPTGSSYEQYFGPGTRLTVT.

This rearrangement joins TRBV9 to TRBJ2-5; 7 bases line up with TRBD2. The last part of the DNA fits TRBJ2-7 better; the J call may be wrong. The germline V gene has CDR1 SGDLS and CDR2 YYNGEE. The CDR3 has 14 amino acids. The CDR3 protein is CASSPRDYSYEQYF. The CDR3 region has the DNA TGTGCCAGCAGCCCTCGGGACTACTCCTACGAGCAGTACTTC.

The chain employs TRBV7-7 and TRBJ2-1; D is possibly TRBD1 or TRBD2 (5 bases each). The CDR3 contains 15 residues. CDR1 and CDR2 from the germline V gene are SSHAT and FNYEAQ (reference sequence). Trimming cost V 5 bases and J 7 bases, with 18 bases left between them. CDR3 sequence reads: CASSPWDPKSNEQFF. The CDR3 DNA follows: TGTGCCAGCAGCCCGTGGGACCCCAAGTCGAATGAGCAGTTCTTC.

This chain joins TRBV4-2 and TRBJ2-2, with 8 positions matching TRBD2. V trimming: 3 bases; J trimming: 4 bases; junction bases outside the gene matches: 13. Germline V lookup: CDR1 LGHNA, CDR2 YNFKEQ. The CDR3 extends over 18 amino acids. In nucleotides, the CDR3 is TGTGCCAGCAGCCACCCACCCGGTGGGCTAGCGGGCACCGGGGAGCTGTTTTTT. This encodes CASSHPPGGLAGTGELFF.

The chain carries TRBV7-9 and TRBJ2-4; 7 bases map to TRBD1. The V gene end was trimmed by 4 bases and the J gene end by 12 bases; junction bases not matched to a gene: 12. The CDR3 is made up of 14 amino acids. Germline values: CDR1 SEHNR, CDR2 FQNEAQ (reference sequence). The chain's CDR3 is CASSYSGTVNDQYF. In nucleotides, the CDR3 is TGTGCCAGCAGCTACTCCGGGACAGTCAACGATCAGTACTTC.

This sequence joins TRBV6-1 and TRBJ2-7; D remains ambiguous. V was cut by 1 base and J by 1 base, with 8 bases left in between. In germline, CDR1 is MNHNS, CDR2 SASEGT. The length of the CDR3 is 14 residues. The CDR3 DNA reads TGTGCCAGCAGTGAAGGGACCTTTTCCTACGAGCAGTACTTC. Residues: CASSEGTFSYEQYF.

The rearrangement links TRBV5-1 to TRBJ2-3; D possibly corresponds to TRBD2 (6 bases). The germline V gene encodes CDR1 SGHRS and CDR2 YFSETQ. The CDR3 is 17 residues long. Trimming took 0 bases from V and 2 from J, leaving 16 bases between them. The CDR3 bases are TGCGCCAGCAGCTTGGCCGGGACTCTAGCCCCCACAGATACGCAGTATTTT. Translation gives CASSLAGTLAPTDTQYF. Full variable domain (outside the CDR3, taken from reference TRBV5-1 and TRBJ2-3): KAGVTQTPRYLIKTRGQQVTLSCSPISGHRSVSWYQQTPGQGLQFLFEYFSETQRNKGNFPGRFSGRQFSNSRSEMNVSTLELGDSALYLCASSLAGTLAPTDTQYFGPGTRLTVL.

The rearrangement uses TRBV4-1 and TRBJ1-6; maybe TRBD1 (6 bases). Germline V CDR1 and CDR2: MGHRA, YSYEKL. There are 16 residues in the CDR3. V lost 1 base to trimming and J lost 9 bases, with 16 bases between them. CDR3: CASSQGVPGEISPLHF. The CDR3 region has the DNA TGCGCCAGCAGCCAAGGTGTGCCAGGGGAAATTTCACCCCTCCACTTT.

The CDR3 coding sequence is TGTGCCAGCAGTGAATATGGGGGCTTATACGAGCAGTACTTC. Translating gives CASSEYGGLYEQYF. The rearrangement links TRBV2 to TRBJ2-7; TRBD1 is a possible D gene (6 bases). Trimming shortened V by 2 bases and J by 4 bases, and 12 bases separated the two germline ends. CDR3 length: 14 amino acids. CDR1 and CDR2 from the germline V gene are SNHLY and FYNNEI.

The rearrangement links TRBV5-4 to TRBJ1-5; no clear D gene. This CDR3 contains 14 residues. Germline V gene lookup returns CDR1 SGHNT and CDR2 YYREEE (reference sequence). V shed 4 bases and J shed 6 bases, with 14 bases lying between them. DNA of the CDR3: TGTGCCAGCAGCATGGGAGGGTCGGGTCAGCCCCAGCATTTT. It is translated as CASSMGGSGQPQHF.

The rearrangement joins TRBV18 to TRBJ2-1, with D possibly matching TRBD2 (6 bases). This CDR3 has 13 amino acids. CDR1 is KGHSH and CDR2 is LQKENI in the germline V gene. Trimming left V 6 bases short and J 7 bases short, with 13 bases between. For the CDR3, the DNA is TGTGCCAGCTCCGCTGGGACTCAGAATGAGCAGTTCTTC. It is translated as CASSAGTQNEQFF.

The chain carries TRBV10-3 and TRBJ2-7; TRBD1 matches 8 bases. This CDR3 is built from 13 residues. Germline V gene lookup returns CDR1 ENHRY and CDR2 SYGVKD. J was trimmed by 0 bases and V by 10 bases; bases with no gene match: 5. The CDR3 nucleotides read TGTGCCACCGGACAGGGTGGCTCCTACGAGCAGTACTTC. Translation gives CATGQGGSYEQYF.

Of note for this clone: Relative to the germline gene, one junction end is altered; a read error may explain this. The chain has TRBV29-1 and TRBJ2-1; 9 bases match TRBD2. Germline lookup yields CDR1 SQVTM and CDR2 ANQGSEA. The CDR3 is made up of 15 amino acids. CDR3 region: CSIEEFASGKGEQFF. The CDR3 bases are TGCAGCATTGAAGAGTTCGCTAGCGGGAAAGGGGAGCAGTTCTTC.

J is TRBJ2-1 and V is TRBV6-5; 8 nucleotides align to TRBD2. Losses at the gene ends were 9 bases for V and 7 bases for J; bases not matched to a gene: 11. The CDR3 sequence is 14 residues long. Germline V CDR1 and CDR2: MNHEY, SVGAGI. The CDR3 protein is CASRTGGPSNEQFF. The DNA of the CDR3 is TGTGCCAGTAGGACGGGAGGGCCTTCGAATGAGCAGTTCTTC.

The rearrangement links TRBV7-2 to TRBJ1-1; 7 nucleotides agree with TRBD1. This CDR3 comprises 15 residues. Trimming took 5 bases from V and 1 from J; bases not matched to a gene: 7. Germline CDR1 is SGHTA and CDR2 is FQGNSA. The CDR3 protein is CASSKRTGTNTEAFF. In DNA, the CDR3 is TGTGCCAGCAGCAAACGGACAGGCACGAACACTGAAGCTTTCTTT.

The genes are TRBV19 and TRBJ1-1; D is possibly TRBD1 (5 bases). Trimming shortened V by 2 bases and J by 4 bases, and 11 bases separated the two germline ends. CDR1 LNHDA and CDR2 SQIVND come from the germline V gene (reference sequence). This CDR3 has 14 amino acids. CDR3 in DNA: TGTGCCAGTAGTATAAGGAGTGGGGGCACTGAAGCTTTCTTT. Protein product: CASSIRSGGTEAFF.

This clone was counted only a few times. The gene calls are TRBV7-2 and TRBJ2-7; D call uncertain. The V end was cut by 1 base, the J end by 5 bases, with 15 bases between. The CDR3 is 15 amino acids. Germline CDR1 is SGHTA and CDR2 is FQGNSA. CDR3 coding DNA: TGTGCCAGCAGCTTAGAGATGGGGTCGGTCCACGAGCAGTACTTC. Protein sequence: CASSLEMGSVHEQYF.

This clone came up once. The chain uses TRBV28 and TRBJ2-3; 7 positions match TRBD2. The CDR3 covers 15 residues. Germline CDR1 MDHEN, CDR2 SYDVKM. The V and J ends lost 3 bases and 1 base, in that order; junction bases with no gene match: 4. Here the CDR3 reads CASSLPSGGTDTQYF. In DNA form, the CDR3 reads TGTGCCAGCAGTTTGCCTAGCGGAGGCACAGATACGCAGTATTTT.

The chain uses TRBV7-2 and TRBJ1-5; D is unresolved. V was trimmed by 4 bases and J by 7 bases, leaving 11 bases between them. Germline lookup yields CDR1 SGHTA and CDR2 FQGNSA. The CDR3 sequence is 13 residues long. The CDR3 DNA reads TGTGCCAGCAGCTATTCGATCCGGCAGCCCCAGCATTTT. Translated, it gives CASSYSIRQPQHF.

CDR3 sequence: CASSLRQTGTEPYEQYF. The CDR3 DNA follows: TGTGCCAGCAGTTTAAGGCAAACCGGGACGGAACCCTACGAGCAGTACTTC. This rearrangement joins TRBV27 to TRBJ2-7, with D perhaps matching TRBD1 or TRBD2 (5 bases each). The V gene lost 2 bases and the J gene lost 2 bases, with 19 bases spanning the gap. The CDR3 has 17 amino acids. The germline V gene encodes CDR1 MNHEY and CDR2 SMNVEV (reference sequence).

The CDR3 region is CASKPGRTYGYTF. CDR3 in DNA: TGTGCCAGCAAGCCGGGACGGACCTATGGCTACACCTTC. The genes are TRBV28 and TRBJ1-2; D is possibly TRBD1 (5 bases). This CDR3 contains 13 residues. The V end lost 7 bases, the J end lost 4 bases, and 13 bases lay between the germline ends. Germline V gene lookup returns CDR1 MDHEN and CDR2 SYDVKM.

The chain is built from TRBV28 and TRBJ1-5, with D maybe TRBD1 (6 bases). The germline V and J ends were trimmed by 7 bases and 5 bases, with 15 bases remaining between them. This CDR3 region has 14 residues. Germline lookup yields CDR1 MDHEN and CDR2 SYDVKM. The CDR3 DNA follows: TGTGCCAGCACCCCGGGGGGCTCGTATCAGCCCCAGCATTTT. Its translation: CASTPGGSYQPQHF.

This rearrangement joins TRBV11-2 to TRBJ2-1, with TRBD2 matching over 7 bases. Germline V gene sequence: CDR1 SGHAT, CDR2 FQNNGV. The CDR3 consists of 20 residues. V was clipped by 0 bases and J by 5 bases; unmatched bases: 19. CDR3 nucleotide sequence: TGTGCCAGCAGCTTAGATTTAGTGTTTCTAGGAGGGCTAGCGGACAATGAGCAGTTCTTC. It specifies CASSLDLVFLGGLADNEQFF.

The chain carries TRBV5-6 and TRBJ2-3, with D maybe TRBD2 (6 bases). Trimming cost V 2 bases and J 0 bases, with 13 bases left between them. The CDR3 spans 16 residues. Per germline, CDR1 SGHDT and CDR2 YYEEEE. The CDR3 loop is CASSLPGVRSTDTQYF. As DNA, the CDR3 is TGTGCCAGCAGCTTACCGGGAGTGCGTAGCACAGATACGCAGTATTTT.

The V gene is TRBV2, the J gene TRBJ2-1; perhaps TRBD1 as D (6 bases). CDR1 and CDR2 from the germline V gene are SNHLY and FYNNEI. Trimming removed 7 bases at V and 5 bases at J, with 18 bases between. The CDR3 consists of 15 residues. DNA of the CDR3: TGTGCCAGCATAGAGGGGGTAAAGGTACACAATGAGCAGTTCTTC. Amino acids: CASIEGVKVHNEQFF.

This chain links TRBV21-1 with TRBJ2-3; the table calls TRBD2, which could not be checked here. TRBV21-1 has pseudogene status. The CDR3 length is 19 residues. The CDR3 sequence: CASSKAEGTSGSLPDTQYF. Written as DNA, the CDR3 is TGTGCCAGCAGCAAAGCGGAGGGAACTAGCGGGAGCCTCCCAGATACGCAGTATTTT.

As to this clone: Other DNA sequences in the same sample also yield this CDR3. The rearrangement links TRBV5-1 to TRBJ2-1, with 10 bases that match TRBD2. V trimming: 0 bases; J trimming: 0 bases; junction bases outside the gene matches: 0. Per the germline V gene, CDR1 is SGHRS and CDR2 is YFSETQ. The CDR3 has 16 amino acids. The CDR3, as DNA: TGCGCCAGCAGCTTGGCTAGCGGGAGCTCCTACAATGAGCAGTTCTTC. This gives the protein CASSLASGSSYNEQFF.

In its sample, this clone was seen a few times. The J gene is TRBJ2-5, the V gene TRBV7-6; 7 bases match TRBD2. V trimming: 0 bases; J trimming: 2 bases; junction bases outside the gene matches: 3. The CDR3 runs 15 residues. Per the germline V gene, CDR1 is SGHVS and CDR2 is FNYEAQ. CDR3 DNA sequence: TGTGCCAGCAGCTTAGCGGGGGGGGGTCAAGAGACCCAGTACTTC. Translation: CASSLAGGGQETQYF. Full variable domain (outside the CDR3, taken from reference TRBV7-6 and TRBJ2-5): GAGVSQSPRYKVTKRGQDVALRCDPISGHVSLYWYRQALGQGPEFLTYFNYEAQQDKSGLPNDRFSAERPEGSISTLTIQRTEQRDSAMYRCASSLAGGGQETQYFGPGTRLLVL.